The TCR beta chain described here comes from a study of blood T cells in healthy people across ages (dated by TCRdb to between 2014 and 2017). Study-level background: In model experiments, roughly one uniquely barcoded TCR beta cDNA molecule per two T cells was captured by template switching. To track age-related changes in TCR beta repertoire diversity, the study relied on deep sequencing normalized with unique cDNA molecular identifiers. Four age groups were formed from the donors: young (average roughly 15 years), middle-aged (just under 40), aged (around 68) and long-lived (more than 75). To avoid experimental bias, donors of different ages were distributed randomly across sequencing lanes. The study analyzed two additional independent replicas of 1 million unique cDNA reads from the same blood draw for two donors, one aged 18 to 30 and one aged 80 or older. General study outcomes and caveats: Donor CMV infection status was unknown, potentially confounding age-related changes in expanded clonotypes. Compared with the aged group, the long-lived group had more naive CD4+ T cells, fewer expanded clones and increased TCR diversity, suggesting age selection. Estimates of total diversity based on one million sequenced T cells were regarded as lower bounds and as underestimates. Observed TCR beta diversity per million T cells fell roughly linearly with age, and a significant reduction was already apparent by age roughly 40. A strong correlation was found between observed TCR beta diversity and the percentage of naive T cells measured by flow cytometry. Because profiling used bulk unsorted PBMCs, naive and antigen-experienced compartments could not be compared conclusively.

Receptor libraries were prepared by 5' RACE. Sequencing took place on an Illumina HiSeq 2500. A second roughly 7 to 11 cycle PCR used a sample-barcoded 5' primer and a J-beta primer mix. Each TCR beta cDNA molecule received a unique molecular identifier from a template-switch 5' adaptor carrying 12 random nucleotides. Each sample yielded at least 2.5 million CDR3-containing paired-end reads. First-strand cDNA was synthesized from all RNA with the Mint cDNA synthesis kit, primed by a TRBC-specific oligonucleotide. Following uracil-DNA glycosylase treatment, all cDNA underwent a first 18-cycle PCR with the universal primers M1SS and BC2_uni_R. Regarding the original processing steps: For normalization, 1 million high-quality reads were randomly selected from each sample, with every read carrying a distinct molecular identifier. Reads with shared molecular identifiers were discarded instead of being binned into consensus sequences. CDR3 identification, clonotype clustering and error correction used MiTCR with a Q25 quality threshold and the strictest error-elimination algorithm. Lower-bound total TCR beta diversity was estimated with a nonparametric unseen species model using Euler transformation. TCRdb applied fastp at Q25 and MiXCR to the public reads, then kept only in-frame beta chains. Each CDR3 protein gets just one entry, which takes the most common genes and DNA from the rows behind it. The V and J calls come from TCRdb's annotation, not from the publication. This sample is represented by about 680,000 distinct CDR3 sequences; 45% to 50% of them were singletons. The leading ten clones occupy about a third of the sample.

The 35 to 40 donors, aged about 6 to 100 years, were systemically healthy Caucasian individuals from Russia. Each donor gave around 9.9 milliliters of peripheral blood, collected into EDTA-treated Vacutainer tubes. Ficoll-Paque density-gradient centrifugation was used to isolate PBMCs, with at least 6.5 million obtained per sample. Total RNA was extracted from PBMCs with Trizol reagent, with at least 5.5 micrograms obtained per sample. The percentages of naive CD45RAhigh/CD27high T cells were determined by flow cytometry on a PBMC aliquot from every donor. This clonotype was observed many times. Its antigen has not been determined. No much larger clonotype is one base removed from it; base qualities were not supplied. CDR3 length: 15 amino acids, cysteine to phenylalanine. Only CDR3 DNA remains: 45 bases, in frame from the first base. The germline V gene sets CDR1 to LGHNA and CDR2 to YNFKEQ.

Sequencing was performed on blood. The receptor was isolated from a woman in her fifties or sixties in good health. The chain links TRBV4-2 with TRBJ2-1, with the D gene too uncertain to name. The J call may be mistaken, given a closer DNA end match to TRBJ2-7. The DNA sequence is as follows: TGTGCCAGCAGCCAAGGTTACAACGCCTACAATGAGCAGTACTTC. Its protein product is CASSQGYNAYNEQYF.